This T cell receptor beta chain was observed in a study of shared clonotypes between healthy human individuals. In the study overall: CD4 naive cells filled three plates per donor, CD4 memory three, CD8 naive two and CD8 memory one.

This CDR3 is 15 amino acids long. From germline, CDR1 is SGHDT and CDR2 YYEEEE. Unmatched junction bases numbered 9, after V lost 4 bases and J lost 2 bases. The sorted-subset replicate PCRs were given 200 ng DNA, which is 30,000 to 35,000 T cell genomes. Assay used: immunoSEQ multiplex PCR; TCRdb lists only in-frame clones, some missing. The sample includes about 680,000 clones, roughly nine tenths of them seen just once. The naive CD8 population came from CD45RO-negative cells selected for CCR7, without terminally differentiated effector memory CD45RA+ cells. Study-wide findings and caveats: Around 5% was the fraction of naive CD4 clonotypes found shared across a few donors.

Notes on this clone: Antigen: not known.

Material: naive CD8+ T cells sorted from blood. The chain links TRBV5-6 to TRBJ2-7, with 7 bases matching TRBD2. The TCR sequence derives from a man younger than 45 in good health. The CDR3 DNA is TGTGCCAGCAGCCCGAGGGCGGGAGCCCCCTACGAGCAGTACTTC. The encoded protein is CASSPRAGAPYEQYF. Drawing the rest from reference TRBV5-6 and TRBJ2-7, the complete variable domain is DAGVTQSPTHLIKTRGQQVTLRCSPKSGHDTVSWYQQALGQGPQFIFQYYEEEERQRGNFPDRFSGHQFPNYSSELNVNALLLGDSALYLCASSPRAGAPYEQYFGPGTRLTVT.